These 24 T cell receptor beta chains were sequenced from one sample in a study of blood T cell repertoires in COVID-19. Profiled with immunoSEQ multiplex PCR; TCRdb holds only in-frame clones, not every one. The table includes fewer than 400,000 clones, about 92% detected once. Sample: PBMCs or T cells enriched from blood (not recorded which). These receptors came from a woman aged 30 to 39 who had recovered from COVID-19.

The chain joins TRBV27 to TRBJ2-4; the match to TRBD1 covers 9 bases. There are 14 residues in the CDR3. V shed 6 bases and J 5 bases; nucleotides not matched to a gene: 5. Germline loops: CDR1 MNHEY, CDR2 SMNVEV (reference sequence). The DNA of the CDR3 is TGTGCCAGCAGGGATAACAGGGGGCAAAACATTCAGTACTTC. Translation gives CASRDNRGQNIQYF.

The V and J genes are TRBV11-1 and TRBJ2-3; possibly TRBD1 for D (6 bases). Germline V gene sequence: CDR1 SGHAT, CDR2 FQDESV (reference sequence). There are 13 residues in the CDR3. Trimming left V 2 bases short and J 8 bases short, with 11 bases between. The CDR3 region has the DNA TGTGCCAGCAGCTTAAAGTCAGGGGTTACGCAGTATTTT. This sequence encodes CASSLKSGVTQYF.

This clone was found once. This chain uses TRBV9 with TRBJ2-5, with 9 bases identical to TRBD1. Germline lookup yields CDR1 SGDLS and CDR2 YYNGEE. CDR3 size: 16 residues. J was trimmed by 5 bases and V by 0 bases; bases with no gene match: 8. For the CDR3, the DNA is TGTGCCAGCAGCGTAGCAGGGACAGGGACTGGGGAGACCCAGTACTTC. Translation gives CASSVAGTGTGETQYF.

The chain couples TRBV7-8 to TRBJ1-1; TRBD1 aligns across 11 bases. CDR3 length equals 15 residues. Germline CDR1 and CDR2: SGHVS and FQNEAQ. Trimming took 1 base from V and 10 from J; bases not matched to a gene: 8. The CDR3 DNA follows: TGTGCCAGCAGCTTAGACGGGACAGGGGGAACGGGAGCTTTCTTT. It codes for CASSLDGTGGTGAFF.

The chain has TRBV6-2 or TRBV6-3 and TRBJ2-5, with 9 bases identical to TRBD1. CDR1 is MNHEY, CDR2 SVGEGT, per germline. The CDR3 totals 17 residues. V shed 2 bases and J 2 bases; nucleotides not matched to a gene: 9. This chain's CDR3 is CASSYTRDRAIQETQYF. For the CDR3, the DNA is TGTGCCAGCAGTTACACCCGGGACAGGGCGATTCAAGAGACCCAGTACTTC.

The V gene is TRBV28, the J gene TRBJ1-5; 9 positions agree with TRBD1. V gave up 6 bases and J gave up 2 bases; unmatched junction bases: 11. The germline V gene encodes CDR1 MDHEN and CDR2 SYDVKM. The CDR3 runs 17 residues. The CDR3 nucleotides are TGTGCCAGCAGAGGACAGGGGTCTGTTTGGGGCAATCAGCCCCAGCATTTT. The encoded protein is CASRGQGSVWGNQPQHF.

The chain links TRBV28 to TRBJ1-5; D gene uncertain. V was trimmed by 4 bases and J by 7 bases, leaving 11 bases between them. Germline V gene data show CDR1 as MDHEN and CDR2 as SYDVKM. CDR3 size: 13 residues. The CDR3 is CASSSSVWQPQHF. CDR3 DNA: TGTGCCAGCAGTTCGAGTGTATGGCAGCCCCAGCATTTT.

The V and J genes are TRBV5-1 and TRBJ1-4; D is undetermined. V was clipped by 0 bases and J by 4 bases, with 7 bases between them. Germline V gene sequence: CDR1 SGHRS, CDR2 YFSETQ. This CDR3 is 14 amino acids long. The CDR3 protein is CASSLDGLNEKLFF. In DNA, the CDR3 is TGCGCCAGCAGCTTGGATGGGCTTAATGAAAAACTGTTTTTT.

The rearrangement links TRBV5-1 to TRBJ1-2; no clear D gene. The germline V gene has CDR1 SGHRS and CDR2 YFSETQ. This CDR3 has 15 residues. The V end lost 1 base, the J end lost 3 bases, and 13 bases lay between the germline ends. The CDR3 coding sequence is TGCGCCAGCAGCTTGTGGGATCCGCGGGACTATGGCTACACCTTC. It translates to CASSLWDPRDYGYTF.

The genes are TRBV12-3 or TRBV12-4 and TRBJ2-5, with unresolved D. The CDR3 has 13 residues. Trimming shortened V by 3 bases and J by 2 bases, and 7 bases separated the two germline ends. DNA of the CDR3: TGTGCCAGCAGTTTGAACAGACAAGAGACCCAGTACTTC. As protein: CASSLNRQETQYF.

The CDR3 loop reads CASSQGWTGGPYNEQFF. CDR3 DNA sequence: TGCGCCAGCAGCCAAGGTTGGACTGGCGGACCTTACAATGAGCAGTTCTTC. The V and J genes are TRBV4-1 and TRBJ2-1; D is possibly TRBD2 (5 bases). The CDR3 sequence is 17 residues long. Germline lookup yields CDR1 MGHRA and CDR2 YSYEKL. V was cut by 1 base and J by 4 bases, with 17 bases left in between.

V gene TRBV4-1 combines with J gene TRBJ2-3; 13 bases agree with TRBD2. The CDR3 sequence is 16 residues long. V dropped 1 base and J dropped 4; count of bases not matched to a gene: 2. The germline V gene encodes CDR1 MGHRA and CDR2 YSYEKL. CDR3 sequence reads: CASSQGLAGGSDTQYF. CDR3 nucleotides: TGCGCCAGCAGCCAAGGACTAGCGGGGGGCTCAGATACGCAGTATTTT.

The V gene is TRBV4-3, the J gene TRBJ1-4; tentative D call: TRBD1 (6 bases). This CDR3 region has 17 residues. V was shortened by 1 base and J by 7 bases, with 19 bases between the two germline ends. Germline CDR1 is LGHNA and CDR2 is YSLEER. DNA of the CDR3: TGCGCCAGCAGCCAAGCAGTGTCCGGCACAGGGAGTGAAAAACTGTTTTTT. It is translated as CASSQAVSGTGSEKLFF.

This sequence joins TRBV4-1 and TRBJ2-1; TRBD2 is a possible D gene (5 bases). This CDR3 is 16 amino acids long. The germline V gene has CDR1 MGHRA and CDR2 YSYEKL. Trimming left V 1 base short and J 3 bases short, with 13 bases between. The CDR3 DNA follows: TGCGCCAGCAGCCAAGCCTCAGCCGGGATCTACAATGAGCAGTTCTTC. Its translation: CASSQASAGIYNEQFF.

The chain links TRBV4-1 to TRBJ2-2; no clear D. Per germline, CDR1 MGHRA and CDR2 YSYEKL. The CDR3 spans 13 residues. V was shortened by 4 bases and J by 0 bases, with 3 bases between the two germline ends. The DNA for the CDR3 is TGCGCCAGCAGCCCTACGAACACCGGGGAGCTGTTTTTT. Amino acid sequence: CASSPTNTGELFF.

The chain employs TRBV5-1 and TRBJ2-7; D possibly corresponds to TRBD1 (6 bases). The CDR3 is made up of 16 amino acids. Germline V CDR1 and CDR2: SGHRS, YFSETQ. The germline V and J ends were trimmed by 0 bases and 4 bases, with 17 bases remaining between them. In nucleotides, the CDR3 is TGCGCCAGCAGCTTGGCCGAGGGGGTGTTACGATACGAGCAGTACTTC. Translation: CASSLAEGVLRYEQYF.

The count of this clone is one. The V gene is TRBV4-3, the J gene TRBJ1-4; 11 nucleotides align to TRBD1. CDR3 length: 18 amino acids. CDR1 LGHNA and CDR2 YSLEER come from the germline V gene. The junction had 10 bases not matched to a gene; V was cut back by 0 bases and J by 7 bases. The CDR3 DNA follows: TGCGCCAGCAGCCAAGATGCTGGACAGGGGGCGATAAGTGAAAAACTGTTTTTT. Its protein product is CASSQDAGQGAISEKLFF.

The chain couples TRBV19 to TRBJ2-5, with 7 bases lining up with TRBD1. CDR3 length: 14 residues. CDR1 and CDR2 (germline): LNHDA, SQIVND (reference sequence). J was trimmed by 1 base and V by 6 bases; bases with no gene match: 5. The CDR3 sequence is CASRGQALQETQYF. CDR3 DNA sequence: TGTGCCAGTAGAGGACAGGCCCTCCAAGAGACCCAGTACTTC.

The CDR3 region has the DNA TGTGCCAGCAGCTTAACTAGCGGGAGTTACGAGCAGTACTTC. Protein sequence: CASSLTSGSYEQYF. J is TRBJ2-7 and V is TRBV11-1; 11 bases are a match to TRBD2. The CDR3 sequence is 14 residues long. The germline CDR1 and CDR2 sequences are SGHAT and FQDESV (reference sequence). V gave up 2 bases and J gave up 4 bases; unmatched junction bases: 1.

The genes are TRBV7-2 and TRBJ1-5, with TRBD1 matching over 7 bases. Per germline, CDR1 SGHTA and CDR2 FQGNSA. There are 13 residues in the CDR3. The J segment lost 9 bases and the V segment lost 5 bases, leaving 7 bases of the junction unmatched. The CDR3 coding sequence is TGTGCCAGCAGCCGGAGACAGGGTTTGCCCCAGCATTTT. This codes for CASSRRQGLPQHF.

This clone occurred once. The chain combines TRBV6-5 with TRBJ1-2, with 7 positions matching TRBD1. The CDR3 totals 14 residues. With V trimmed by 5 bases and J by 5 bases, 8 bases remained unmatched. The germline V gene has CDR1 MNHEY and CDR2 SVGAGI. The CDR3 here is CASSRSGTVYGYTF. The CDR3 coding sequence is TGTGCCAGCAGTCGCTCCGGGACAGTTTATGGCTACACCTTC.

This chain connects TRBV28 to TRBJ1-2; 7 nucleotides match TRBD1. CDR3 size: 13 residues. Germline CDR1 is MDHEN and CDR2 is SYDVKM. V lost 5 bases and J lost 6; bases outside the gene matches: 6. The CDR3 sequence is CASSPGTEHGYTF. The CDR3 nucleotides are TGTGCCAGCAGTCCAGGGACAGAACATGGCTACACCTTC.

V usage is TRBV27 and J usage is TRBJ1-6, with 10 bases aligning to TRBD1. V trimming: 6 bases; J trimming: 7 bases; junction bases outside the gene matches: 12. Germline V gene lookup returns CDR1 MNHEY and CDR2 SMNVEV (reference sequence). This CDR3 contains 17 residues. CDR3 DNA sequence: TGTGCCAGCAGCACCCTTCCGGGACAGGGGATCAATTCACCCCTCCACTTT. It codes for CASSTLPGQGINSPLHF.

The chain uses TRBV18 and TRBJ2-3, with D perhaps TRBD2 (6 bases). Per germline, CDR1 KGHSH and CDR2 LQKENI. The CDR3 is made up of 16 amino acids. V shed 1 base and J shed 0 bases, with 11 bases lying between them. CDR3 in amino acids: CASSPRLASSTDTQYF. The DNA of the CDR3 is TGTGCCAGCTCACCACGCCTAGCGTCTAGCACAGATACGCAGTATTTT.